The 7 T cell receptor beta chains below all came from one sample that was sequenced in a study of regulatory T cells in long-lasting Graves disease. Construction of TCR beta libraries relied on iRepertoire HTBI primers and on Arm-PCR targeting CDR3 regions. MiXCR, run by TCRdb on the multiplex PCR reads, gives a single entry per CDR3 protein. This table has a few hundred thousand distinct CDR3 sequences, 20% to 30% appearing once. Time point indicated: persistent/refractory GD, antithyroid drugs over 5 years with positive TRAb. The TCR library was prepared using RNA isolated from PBMCs. This specimen was peripheral blood mononuclear cells (PBMCs), taken when the disease was refractory, from a patient treated with antithyroid drugs. Receptors were obtained from a female donor with Graves disease.

In its sample, this clonotype was seen many times. The chain employs TRBV7-9 and TRBJ2-2, with D unclear. The CDR3 consists of 14 residues. Trimming removed 5 bases from V and 4 bases from J, with 11 bases in between. Germline CDR1 SEHNR, CDR2 FQNEAQ (reference sequence). CDR3 protein: CASSRVLGTGELFF. In DNA form, the CDR3 reads TGTGCCAGCAGCAGAGTCCTAGGCACCGGGGAGCTGTTTTTT.

The chain recombines TRBV7-2 with TRBJ2-7, with D possibly matching TRBD2 (6 bases). Germline lookup yields CDR1 SGHTA and CDR2 FQGNSA. Trimming pared 8 bases from V and 3 bases from J, leaving 20 bases between. This CDR3 region has 15 residues. CDR3 DNA sequence: TGTGCCAGCTCACCAGCGGAGGGATTAGGCTACGAGCAGTACTTC. It encodes CASSPAEGLGYEQYF. Variable domain in full (rest from reference TRBV7-2 and TRBJ2-7): GAGVSQSPSNKVTEKGKDVELRCDPISGHTALYWYRQSLGQGLEFLIYFQGNSAPDKSGLPSDRFSAERTGGSVSTLTIQRTQQEDSAVYLCASSPAEGLGYEQYFGPGTRLTVT.

The CDR3 coding sequence is TGTGCCAGCAGCCAAGATACCCTACAAGAGACCCAGTACTTC. It encodes CASSQDTLQETQYF. The rearrangement uses TRBV14 and TRBJ2-5, with D hard to call. Germline CDR1 and CDR2: SGHDN and FVKESK. The CDR3 is 14 amino acids. V shed 0 bases and J shed 2 bases, with 7 bases lying between them.

This clonotype has more than one count but fewer than ten. The V call is TRBV7-3, the J call TRBJ2-5; the match to TRBD2 covers 7 bases. This CDR3 comprises 15 residues. The junction had 4 bases not matched to a gene; V was cut back by 2 bases and J by 1 base. Germline CDR1 and CDR2: SGHTA and FQGTGA. As DNA, the CDR3 is TGTGCCAGCAGCTTAGATCGGGGGGTCCAAGAGACCCAGTACTTC. Its protein product is CASSLDRGVQETQYF.

This chain connects TRBV5-1 to TRBJ2-1; 15 bases line up with TRBD2. Germline loops: CDR1 SGHRS, CDR2 YFSETQ. CDR3 length equals 19 residues. Losses at the gene ends were 4 bases for V and 3 bases for J; bases not matched to a gene: 11. The CDR3 spells CASSIGLAGGGNIYNEQFF. Written as DNA, the CDR3 is TGCGCCAGCAGCATAGGACTAGCGGGAGGGGGGAACATCTACAATGAGCAGTTCTTC.

V is TRBV10-3 and J is TRBJ2-5, with a tentative D call TRBD2 (5 bases). The CDR3 has 13 residues. Germline CDR1 is ENHRY and CDR2 is SYGVKD. V lost 2 bases and J 5 bases, leaving 9 bases between the germline ends. This CDR3 is CAISERGPETQYF. In DNA, the CDR3 is TGTGCCATCAGTGAGCGGGGTCCGGAGACCCAGTACTTC.

This clonotype was seen more than once but under ten times. The rearrangement joins TRBV14 to TRBJ1-4; D is ambiguous. The V end lost 6 bases, the J end lost 3 bases, and 17 bases lay between the germline ends. From germline, CDR1 is SGHDN and CDR2 FVKESK. This CDR3 is 16 amino acids long. This CDR3 reads CASRPEGGSPNEKLFF. The DNA of the CDR3 is TGTGCCAGCAGACCCGAGGGAGGGTCGCCTAATGAAAAACTGTTTTTT.